These T cell receptor beta chains were read from a single sample in a study of blood T cell repertoires in COVID-19. Sequencing used immunoSEQ multiplex PCR; TCRdb keeps in-frame clones, though not all of them. The sample includes 110,000 or so clones, about 90% of them seen just once. The sample comprised peripheral blood. These TCRs come from a woman in her forties or fifties with acute or convalescent COVID-19. The CDR3 runs from the conserved cysteine through the conserved F or W. The order of the fields is V gene, J gene, CDR3 protein.

v_gene: TRBV10-1
j_gene: TRBJ2-7
CDR3aa: CASSESSAIYEQYF

v_gene: TRBV20-1
j_gene: TRBJ2-1
CDR3aa: CSARREGEQFF

v_gene: TRBV6-4
j_gene: TRBJ2-5
CDR3aa: CASSDGTGGAETQYF

v_gene: TRBV6-5
j_gene: TRBJ2-5
CDR3aa: CASSYGTNQETQYF

v_gene: TRBV10-3
j_gene: TRBJ1-4
CDR3aa: CAISPGNEKLFF

v_gene: TRBV5-1
j_gene: TRBJ1-1
CDR3aa: CASSRTGGRGTEAFF

v_gene: TRBV6-1
j_gene: TRBJ2-7
CDR3aa: CASSERTASYEQYF

v_gene: TRBV20-1
j_gene: TRBJ2-1
CDR3aa: CSASSSSGLSYNEQFF

v_gene: TRBV5-6
j_gene: TRBJ1-6
CDR3aa: CASSLGDGRPLHF

v_gene: TRBV6-1
j_gene: TRBJ2-2
CDR3aa: CASSERTGGSTGELFF

v_gene: TRBV30
j_gene: TRBJ1-5
CDR3aa: CAWSSAGNQPQHF

v_gene: TRBV25-1
j_gene: TRBJ2-7
CDR3aa: CASSDSPTGVDEQYF

v_gene: TRBV19
j_gene: TRBJ1-6
CDR3aa: CASSPSTGTGNSPLHF

v_gene: TRBV7-2
j_gene: TRBJ2-6
CDR3aa: CASSNDFSGANVLTF

v_gene: TRBV19
j_gene: TRBJ2-1
CDR3aa: CASSIGGQGKSNEQFF

v_gene: TRBV9
j_gene: TRBJ2-6
CDR3aa: CASSSDRSSGANVLTF

v_gene: TRBV7-9
j_gene: TRBJ1-2
CDR3aa: CASSLITEGYGYTF

v_gene: TRBV20-1
j_gene: TRBJ2-7
CDR3aa: CSGRRNEQYF

v_gene: TRBV7-3
j_gene: TRBJ2-3
CDR3aa: CASNPGSGDTQYF

v_gene: TRBV19
j_gene: TRBJ1-5
CDR3aa: CASSRNRAGQTSNQPQHF

v_gene: TRBV2
j_gene: TRBJ1-6
CDR3aa: CASSANSYNSPLHF

v_gene: TRBV24-1
j_gene: TRBJ2-1
CDR3aa: CATSDSLAGRRDEQFF

v_gene: TRBV15
j_gene: TRBJ1-2
CDR3aa: CATSVKGDYGYTF

v_gene: TRBV19
j_gene: TRBJ2-7
CDR3aa: CASSRTGTGAEEQYF

v_gene: TRBV10-3
j_gene: TRBJ2-4
CDR3aa: CAISESRERNIQYF

v_gene: TRBV20-1
j_gene: TRBJ2-3
CDR3aa: CSASGLAGITDTQYF

v_gene: TRBV4-1
j_gene: TRBJ2-5
CDR3aa: CASSQDYGTQYF

v_gene: TRBV11-2
j_gene: TRBJ2-7
CDR3aa: CASSDRTGGPYEQYF

v_gene: TRBV6-1
j_gene: TRBJ1-5
CDR3aa: CASSEIPGGVNQPQHF

v_gene: TRBV28
j_gene: TRBJ2-5
CDR3aa: CASSPRQTQETQYF

v_gene: TRBV28
j_gene: TRBJ1-6
CDR3aa: CASSGMGQGNSPLHF

v_gene: TRBV18
j_gene: TRBJ2-7
CDR3aa: CASSRGDRAFEQYF

v_gene: TRBV28
j_gene: TRBJ2-1
CDR3aa: CASSPGTSGGDEQFF

v_gene: TRBV20-1
j_gene: TRBJ1-4
CDR3aa: CSASTTGYNEKLFF

v_gene: TRBV4-3
j_gene: TRBJ1-1
CDR3aa: CASSQNRQLNTEAFF

v_gene: TRBV9
j_gene: TRBJ2-1
CDR3aa: CASSVEGSGGTQQFF

v_gene: TRBV3-1/TRBV3-2
j_gene: TRBJ1-2
CDR3aa: CASSQEGSRTGYTF

v_gene: TRBV21-1
j_gene: TRBJ1-6
CDR3aa: CASSNRDSRILLYNSPLHF

v_gene: TRBV9
j_gene: TRBJ2-5
CDR3aa: CASSVGVAKETQYF

v_gene: TRBV5-1
j_gene: TRBJ1-1
CDR3aa: CASSGGNTEAFF

v_gene: TRBV7-9
j_gene: TRBJ2-3
CDR3aa: CASSYTGGGTDTQYF

v_gene: TRBV19
j_gene: TRBJ2-1
CDR3aa: CASSIDRAGGRNEQFF

v_gene: TRBV7-9
j_gene: TRBJ1-1
CDR3aa: CASRYPGNTEAFF

v_gene: TRBV19
j_gene: TRBJ1-5
CDR3aa: CASSAAGGNQPQHF

v_gene: TRBV24-1
j_gene: TRBJ2-1
CDR3aa: CATGTVIEQFF

v_gene: TRBV7-3
j_gene: TRBJ2-2
CDR3aa: CASSLGTSGDGELFF

v_gene: TRBV10-1
j_gene: TRBJ2-1
CDR3aa: CASSESGGTSNEQFF

v_gene: TRBV19
j_gene: TRBJ1-1
CDR3aa: CASSNVPAMNTEAFF